The T cell receptor (beta chain) described here comes from a study of breast tumors, draining lymph nodes, adjacent tissues. TCRdb passed the multiplex PCR reads through MiXCR, listing each CDR3 protein once. The table lists tens of thousands of distinct CDR3 sequences, roughly 23% of them singletons. The CDR3 extends over 15 amino acids. V lost 4 bases to trimming and J lost 0 bases, with 12 bases between them. Germline CDR1 reads SNHLY; CDR2 reads FYNNEI. This clonotype was seen repeatedly, ten times or more. The gene calls are TRBV2 and TRBJ1-2; weak D call: TRBD1 (6 bases). Sample: breast tumor tissue. The TCR was taken from a female donor with breast cancer. Some clones in this sample may be carry-over from other donors' samples. The DNA of the CDR3 is TGTGCCAGCAGTGCGGACAGTCTATCTAACTATGGCTACACCTTC. This encodes CASSADSLSNYGYTF.